The TCR beta chain under discussion was sequenced for a study of T cell responses to AZD1222 COVID-19 vaccine. Overall study findings and caveats: Spike regions recognized by vaccine-associated CD4 TCRs spanned the protein, led by 160-218 and 743-854. Once two AZD1222 doses were given, Spike-specific TCR breadth and depth went up.

Profiled with immunoSEQ multiplex PCR; TCRdb holds only in-frame clones, not every one. The table shows about 150,000 clones, with more than 75% occurring only once. V gave up 4 bases and J gave up 8 bases, with 11 bases separating them. This CDR3 contains 12 residues. Germline CDR1 reads MGHDK; CDR2 reads SYGVNS. Notes on this clone: Its antigen is unidentified.

The clonotype comes from an adult in good health. The source was peripheral blood, collected on day 0 of AZD1222 vaccination. The chain joins TRBV25-1 to TRBJ1-2; no firm D call. CDR3 DNA: TGTGCCAGCAGTGGGCAACCGGGGGGCTACACCTTC. Translated: CASSGQPGGYTF.